These T cell receptor beta chains were read from a single sample in a study of cytomegalovirus exposure and HLA in healthy donors. The assay was immunoSEQ multiplex PCR, and TCRdb's table has in-frame clones only and misses some. The data contain under 200,000 clones, 89% of them singletons. The sequenced sample consisted of PBMCs. The source is a woman under 30 in good health and CMV-seropositive. CDR3s include the opening cysteine and the closing phenylalanine or tryptophan. Fields, in order: V gene, clone size, D gene, J gene, CDR3 DNA, CDR3 protein. D genes are given only for firm matches. Size tells how often a clone was seen (once, few, many) or the class of an expanded clone, and some rows leave it out.

V gene: TRBV19
clone size: NA
D gene: NA
J gene: TRBJ1-5
CDR3 DNA: TGTGCCAGCCGAGTTTGGTCCCCAAATCAGCCCCAGCATTTT
CDR3 protein: CASRVWSPNQPQHF

V gene: TRBV19
clone size: NA
D gene: NA
J gene: TRBJ1-5
CDR3 DNA: TGTGCCAGTAGTGCCAGGGATAGCAATCAGCCCCAGCATTTT
CDR3 protein: CASSARDSNQPQHF

V gene: TRBV6-5
clone size: NA
D gene: NA
J gene: TRBJ2-7
CDR3 DNA: TGTGCCAGCAAGGAGCCTAGCATTGACGAGCAGTACTTC
CDR3 protein: CASKEPSIDEQYF

V gene: TRBV4-2
clone size: NA
D gene: TRBD2
J gene: TRBJ2-3
CDR3 DNA: TGTGCCAGCAGCCAAGATCTAGCGGCTTCGGGATTTACGCAGTATTTT
CDR3 protein: CASSQDLAASGFTQYF

V gene: TRBV7-8
clone size: NA
D gene: NA
J gene: TRBJ2-5
CDR3 DNA: TGTGCCAGCAGCTCCTCGGGACAACCCCAAGAGACCCAGTACTTC
CDR3 protein: CASSSSGQPQETQYF

V gene: TRBV6-5
clone size: NA
D gene: NA
J gene: TRBJ1-5
CDR3 DNA: TGTGCCAGCAGTGCCAGGGTTAGCAATCAGCCCCAGCATTTT
CDR3 protein: CASSARVSNQPQHF

V gene: TRBV27
clone size: NA
D gene: NA
J gene: TRBJ2-1
CDR3 DNA: TGTGCCAGCGCGACAGGGAGGAGGCGGCAGTTCTTC
CDR3 protein: CASATGRRRQFF

V gene: TRBV4-3
clone size: NA
D gene: NA
J gene: TRBJ1-5
CDR3 DNA: TGCGCCAGCAGCCAGGGCCCCCATAGCAATCAGCCCCAGCATTTT
CDR3 protein: CASSQGPHSNQPQHF

V gene: TRBV6-6
clone size: NA
D gene: NA
J gene: TRBJ2-2
CDR3 DNA: TGTGCCAGCAGTTCTGGCACCTACACCGGGGAGCTGTTTTTT
CDR3 protein: CASSSGTYTGELFF

V gene: TRBV30
clone size: NA
D gene: TRBD2
J gene: TRBJ2-1
CDR3 DNA: TGTGCCTGGAGTAGGCTAGCGGGAAAGAGCTCCTACAATGAGCAGTTCTTC
CDR3 protein: CAWSRLAGKSSYNEQFF

V gene: TRBV5-1
clone size: NA
D gene: NA
J gene: TRBJ1-4
CDR3 DNA: TGCGCCAGCAGCTTGGCGGGGGGCGGCTTAACTAATGAAAAACTGTTTTTT
CDR3 protein: CASSLAGGGLTNEKLFF

V gene: TRBV4-3
clone size: NA
D gene: NA
J gene: TRBJ2-7
CDR3 DNA: TGCGCCAGCAGCCAAACCAGGGTTTCCTACGAGCAGTACTTC
CDR3 protein: CASSQTRVSYEQYF

V gene: TRBV5-1
clone size: NA
D gene: TRBD1
J gene: TRBJ2-5
CDR3 DNA: TGCGCCAGCAGCCAGACAGGGGTAGGAGGAGAGACCCAGTACTTC
CDR3 protein: CASSQTGVGGETQYF

V gene: TRBV15
clone size: once
D gene: NA
J gene: TRBJ2-5
CDR3 DNA: TGTGCCACCAGCAGAGTGACAGGCCTCCAAGAGACCCAGTACTTC
CDR3 protein: CATSRVTGLQETQYF

V gene: TRBV5-4
clone size: NA
D gene: TRBD1
J gene: TRBJ2-1
CDR3 DNA: TGTGCCAGCAGCGGGGGACAGGGAGCCAATGAGCAGTTCTTC
CDR3 protein: CASSGGQGANEQFF

V gene: TRBV30
clone size: NA
D gene: NA
J gene: TRBJ1-5
CDR3 DNA: TGTGCCTGGAGTGTAAGGGGTTACCAGCCCCAGCATTTT
CDR3 protein: CAWSVRGYQPQHF

V gene: TRBV10-2
clone size: NA
D gene: TRBD1
J gene: TRBJ1-2
CDR3 DNA: TGCGCCAGCAGTTTGGACAGGAGGTCGATAGGAGGCTACACCTTC
CDR3 protein: CASSLDRRSIGGYTF

V gene: TRBV11-3
clone size: NA
D gene: TRBD1
J gene: TRBJ2-3
CDR3 DNA: TGTGCCAGCACCCAGGGGGCCACCTACTTCACAGATACGCAGTATTTT
CDR3 protein: CASTQGATYFTDTQYF

V gene: TRBV10-1
clone size: NA
D gene: TRBD2
J gene: TRBJ2-3
CDR3 DNA: TGCGCCAGCTCGACTAGCGGGGTAAACACAGATACGCAGTATTTT
CDR3 protein: CASSTSGVNTDTQYF

V gene: TRBV27
clone size: NA
D gene: NA
J gene: TRBJ2-3
CDR3 DNA: TGTGCCAGCAGTTTCCAGAGGAGCAATACGCAGTATTTT
CDR3 protein: CASSFQRSNTQYF

V gene: TRBV4-3
clone size: NA
D gene: NA
J gene: TRBJ2-2
CDR3 DNA: TGCGCCAGCAGCCAAGTTCGGGAGAGGGACACCGGGGAGCTGTTTTTT
CDR3 protein: CASSQVRERDTGELFF

V gene: TRBV5-8
clone size: NA
D gene: TRBD1
J gene: TRBJ1-1
CDR3 DNA: TGTGCCAGCAGCTTGGACAGGGGCTCCACTGAAGCTTTCTTT
CDR3 protein: CASSLDRGSTEAFF

V gene: TRBV28
clone size: NA
D gene: NA
J gene: TRBJ1-2
CDR3 DNA: TGTGCCAGCAGTCCCCCCCAGGGTTATGGCTACACCTTC
CDR3 protein: CASSPPQGYGYTF

V gene: TRBV7-9
clone size: once
D gene: TRBD2
J gene: TRBJ2-2
CDR3 DNA: TGTGCCATCCCGGTTCACAGCGGGAGCCAGAACACCGGGGAGCTGTTTTTT
CDR3 protein: CAIPVHSGSQNTGELFF

V gene: TRBV6-4
clone size: NA
D gene: TRBD2
J gene: TRBJ2-3
CDR3 DNA: TGTGCCAGCAGTGACTCGACTAGCGGGAGCACAGATACGCAGTATTTT
CDR3 protein: CASSDSTSGSTDTQYF

V gene: TRBV7-8
clone size: once
D gene: TRBD1
J gene: TRBJ2-1
CDR3 DNA: TGTGCCAGCAGCTGGACAGGCAGCGATGAGCAGTTCTTC
CDR3 protein: CASSWTGSDEQFF

V gene: TRBV29-1
clone size: NA
D gene: NA
J gene: TRBJ1-4
CDR3 DNA: TGCAGCGTTGTCGCAGGGCAAAATGAAAAACTGTTTTTT
CDR3 protein: CSVVAGQNEKLFF

V gene: TRBV9
clone size: NA
D gene: NA
J gene: TRBJ2-1
CDR3 DNA: TGTGCCAGCAGCGTAGCCGTCGCGGAGTTCAATGAGCAGTTCTTC
CDR3 protein: CASSVAVAEFNEQFF

V gene: TRBV5-6
clone size: NA
D gene: NA
J gene: TRBJ1-2
CDR3 DNA: TGTGCCAGCAGCCTTTGGGCGCCAGGCTATGGCTACACCTTC
CDR3 protein: CASSLWAPGYGYTF

V gene: TRBV19
clone size: NA
D gene: NA
J gene: TRBJ1-5
CDR3 DNA: TGTGCCAGTAGTTGGAGGCAGGGGAAAAATCAGCCCCAGCATTTT
CDR3 protein: CASSWRQGKNQPQHF

V gene: TRBV12-5
clone size: NA
D gene: NA
J gene: TRBJ2-1
CDR3 DNA: TGTGCTAGTGGTTTGGTACTCGGAGGGTACAATGAGCAGTTCTTC
CDR3 protein: CASGLVLGGYNEQFF

V gene: TRBV30
clone size: NA
D gene: TRBD1
J gene: TRBJ2-4
CDR3 DNA: TGTGCCTGCTACCCGGGACAGGGGGCATCTAAAAACATTCAGTACTTC
CDR3 protein: CACYPGQGASKNIQYF

V gene: TRBV11-3
clone size: NA
D gene: NA
J gene: TRBJ1-2
CDR3 DNA: TGTGCCAGCAGCTTAGTAGGGGGAGTTGGGAGACCAGCGACTTGGGATGGCTACACCTTC
CDR3 protein: CASSLVGGVGRPATWDGYTF

V gene: TRBV5-1
clone size: NA
D gene: NA
J gene: TRBJ2-1
CDR3 DNA: TGCGCCAGCAGATGTATAGTCTCTAATGAGCAGTTCTTC
CDR3 protein: CASRCIVSNEQFF

V gene: TRBV29-1
clone size: few
D gene: NA
J gene: TRBJ1-5
CDR3 DNA: TGCAGCGTTTCGGCAGGGATTTACCAGCCCCAGCATTTT
CDR3 protein: CSVSAGIYQPQHF

V gene: TRBV28
clone size: NA
D gene: TRBD1
J gene: TRBJ1-5
CDR3 DNA: TGTGCCAGCAGTTTATACAGGGGCTATCAGCCCCAGCATTTT
CDR3 protein: CASSLYRGYQPQHF

V gene: TRBV28
clone size: NA
D gene: TRBD1
J gene: TRBJ1-2
CDR3 DNA: TGTGCCAGCAGTAACAGGGGGCGCAACTATGGCTACACCTTC
CDR3 protein: CASSNRGRNYGYTF

V gene: TRBV19
clone size: NA
D gene: TRBD2
J gene: TRBJ2-1
CDR3 DNA: TGTGCCAGTAGTATAGGGGCCGGGCTAGCGGGGGGGAATCTCTACAATGAGCAGTTCTTC
CDR3 protein: CASSIGAGLAGGNLYNEQFF

V gene: TRBV14
clone size: NA
D gene: NA
J gene: TRBJ2-5
CDR3 DNA: TGTGCCAGCAGCAGAGGGAGTGGGGAGACCCAGTACTTC
CDR3 protein: CASSRGSGETQYF

V gene: TRBV9
clone size: NA
D gene: NA
J gene: TRBJ1-3
CDR3 DNA: TGTGCCAGCAGGCCCAGCTCTGGAAACACCATATATTTT
CDR3 protein: CASRPSSGNTIYF

V gene: TRBV29-1
clone size: NA
D gene: NA
J gene: TRBJ1-2
CDR3 DNA: TGCAGCGTTGGGCTTCGTAGGCGGCATGGCTACACCTTC
CDR3 protein: CSVGLRRRHGYTF

V gene: TRBV15
clone size: NA
D gene: NA
J gene: TRBJ1-2
CDR3 DNA: TGTGCCACCAGCAGTTGGGGGGAAAACTATGGCTACACCTTC
CDR3 protein: CATSSWGENYGYTF

V gene: TRBV15
clone size: NA
D gene: TRBD2
J gene: TRBJ2-7
CDR3 DNA: TGTGCCACCAGCAGGGAGCAGGGAGGGTCCTACGAGCAGTACTTC
CDR3 protein: CATSREQGGSYEQYF

V gene: TRBV5-6
clone size: few
D gene: NA
J gene: TRBJ1-1
CDR3 DNA: TGTGCCAGCAGCTTGTCCCCCCAGGGGAACACTGAAGCTTTCTTT
CDR3 protein: CASSLSPQGNTEAFF

V gene: TRBV9
clone size: once
D gene: TRBD2
J gene: TRBJ2-2
CDR3 DNA: TGTGCCAGCAGCGTCTCACTAGCGGGAAACACCGGGGAGCTGTTTTTT
CDR3 protein: CASSVSLAGNTGELFF